A single sample is the source of the 9 T cell receptor beta chains below, sequenced in a study of beta chain features in type 1 diabetes. Study observations and caveats: Across all four CD4+ subsets, people with type 1 diabetes showed modestly shorter TCRB CDR3s.

All of the isolated RNA was reverse transcribed, so expressed TCRB transcripts were sequenced. The method was immunoSEQ multiplex PCR; TCRdb's version includes in-frame clones alone and lacks a portion of them. The table lists 60,000 or so clones, around 56% of them singletons. For these TCRs, the target antigens are not known. Sequenced material: Tregs from blood. Receptors originate from a woman aged 40 to 50 with type 1 diabetes.

This clone has only a few counts. V and J are TRBV7-7 and TRBJ2-1, with D maybe TRBD2 (6 bases). Trimming pared 5 bases from V and 10 bases from J, leaving 15 bases between. The CDR3 is 13 amino acids. Looked up from germline, CDR1 is SSHAT and CDR2 is FNYEAQ (reference sequence). The DNA for the CDR3 is TGTGCCAGCAGCCGGGGGTGGAGGGACGAGCAGTTCTTC. Translating gives CASSRGWRDEQFF.

The rearrangement links TRBV7-9 to TRBJ2-3; tentative D call: TRBD2 (5 bases). The germline V and J ends were trimmed by 8 bases and 2 bases, with 11 bases remaining between them. The CDR3 runs 13 residues. The germline V gene encodes CDR1 SEHNR and CDR2 FQNEAQ (reference sequence). The CDR3 protein is CASRSGFTDTQYF. The DNA for the CDR3 is TGTGCCAGCCGTTCGGGGTTCACAGATACGCAGTATTTT.

The CDR3 loop is CASSHGRETGELFF. As DNA, the CDR3 is TGCGCCAGCAGCCACGGGAGGGAAACCGGGGAGCTGTTTTTT. The chain combines TRBV5-1 with TRBJ2-2; 8 bases align to TRBD2. The trim removed 4 bases at V and 5 bases at J, leaving 4 bases unmatched. The CDR3 runs 14 residues. CDR1 is SGHRS, CDR2 YFSETQ, per germline.

V and J are TRBV6-1 and TRBJ1-2; 11 bases line up with TRBD1. Losses at the gene ends were 7 bases for V and 3 bases for J; bases not matched to a gene: 7. The CDR3 sequence is 15 residues long. Germline lookup yields CDR1 MNHNS and CDR2 SASEGT. CDR3 sequence: CASNSRDRGDYGYTF. The CDR3 DNA is TGTGCCAGCAACTCCCGGGACAGGGGGGACTATGGCTACACCTTC.

This chain links TRBV28 with TRBJ2-3; 13 bases fit TRBD2. CDR1 is MDHEN and CDR2 is SYDVKM in the germline V gene. The J segment lost 8 bases and the V segment lost 6 bases, leaving 5 bases of the junction unmatched. The CDR3 has 14 residues. In DNA form, the CDR3 reads TGTGCCAGCAGCGGACTAGCGGGAGTAGCTACGCAGTATTTT. This translates into CASSGLAGVATQYF.

A few counts support this clone. The rearrangement links TRBV7-9 to TRBJ2-3; 9 bases are shared with TRBD1. The CDR3 extends over 13 amino acids. V lost 8 bases, J lost 3 bases, and 3 bases stayed unmatched. The germline gives CDR1 SEHNR, CDR2 FQNEAQ (reference sequence). The CDR3 bases are TGTGCCAGCCTCGGGACAGGGACAGATACGCAGTATTTT. This gives the protein CASLGTGTDTQYF. The variable domain in full, with the rest retrieved from reference TRBV7-9 and TRBJ2-3, is DTGVSQNPRHKITKRGQNVTFRCDPISEHNRLYWYRQTLGQGPEFLTYFQNEAQLEKSRLLSDRFSAERPKGSFSTLEIQRTEQGDSAMYLCASLGTGTDTQYFGPGTRLTVL.

The CDR3 protein is CASSSVALSYNEQFF. The CDR3 coding sequence is TGTGCCAGCAGCTCCGTAGCGCTCTCCTACAATGAGCAGTTCTTC. The chain is built from TRBV7-2 and TRBJ2-1; the D gene is possibly TRBD2 (5 bases). V was pared by 4 bases and J by 0 bases, with 10 bases between. This CDR3 comprises 15 residues. Per germline, CDR1 SGHTA and CDR2 FQGNSA.

The J gene is TRBJ2-3, the V gene TRBV5-1, with a weak D call TRBD2 (6 bases). The CDR3 has 12 residues. V lost 4 bases, J lost 6 bases, and 9 bases lay in between. Germline V CDR1 and CDR2: SGHRS, YFSETQ. In nucleotides, the CDR3 is TGCGCCAGCAGCCCTGGAGGGGATACGCAGTATTTT. It translates to CASSPGGDTQYF.

The chain is built from TRBV7-6 and TRBJ1-1; 7 bases are shared with TRBD1. CDR1 and CDR2 from the germline V gene are SGHVS and FNYEAQ. The CDR3 runs to 13 residues. With 7 bases clipped from V and 2 bases from J, the junction kept 4 bases outside the gene matches. Here the CDR3 reads CASTGTVNTEAFF. The CDR3 bases are TGTGCCAGCACCGGGACAGTCAACACTGAAGCTTTCTTT.